The sequence of this T cell receptor (beta chain) was determined in a study of identical twins. Study-wide results and limits: Excess sharing between twins was weaker in beta out-of-frame sequences. Whereas memory repertoires showed no such difference, abundant cord blood beta clonotypes carried fewer insertions.

The V and J ends lost 0 bases and 4 bases respectively, with 12 bases between them. The CDR3 runs to 15 residues. The V gene's germline CDR1 is SEHNR and CDR2 FQNEAQ (reference sequence). With template switching, a universal primer site was added, and the cDNA carried unique molecular identifiers. TCRdb itself ran the 5' RACE reads through MiXCR, one entry per CDR3 protein. There are a few hundred thousand distinct CDR3 sequences in the sample; roughly 9.9% occur only once, and 2.5% to 3.5% lies in the top ten. This clonotype appeared a few times. Its target is not known. This same sample was also taken into another study, of yellow fever vaccine responses in identical twins.

Sample: PBMCs. The TCR comes from a woman aged 18-35 years in good health. This chain joins TRBV7-9 and TRBJ2-5; D unclear. In DNA form, the CDR3 reads TGTGCCAGCAGCTTAGCACCCTGGGCAGTAGAGACCCAGTACTTC. Translation: CASSLAPWAVETQYF.